A selection of T cell receptor beta chains follows, all from one sample in a study of T cell responses to AZD1222 COVID-19 vaccine. The table came from immunoSEQ multiplex PCR; TCRdb's copy has only in-frame clones and leaves some out. Of around 190,000 clones in the sample, around 88% were seen once. Sequencing was performed on peripheral blood, taken 28 days after the second AZD1222 dose. These receptors all come from an adult who received the AZD1222 COVID-19 vaccine. Both conserved end residues are part of each CDR3. Each record gives: J gene, D gene, clone size, V gene, CDR3 length, CDR3 protein, CDR3 DNA. D genes are given only for firm matches. A row's size may be missing; if present it is once, few, many or a size class.

TRBJ1-2,.,.,TRBV3-1/TRBV3-2,15,CASSPGHSWNYGYTF,TGTGCCAGCAGCCCCGGACACTCGTGGAACTATGGCTACACCTTC
TRBJ1-5,.,once,TRBV24-1,13,CATSDGSNQPQHF,TGTGCCACCAGCGATGGGAGCAATCAGCCCCAGCATTTT
TRBJ2-4,TRBD2,.,TRBV11-2,16,CASSMTSGLAGNIQYF,TGTGCCAGCAGCATGACCTCGGGACTAGCGGGAAACATTCAGTACTTC
TRBJ2-3,.,once,TRBV24-1,18,CATSDFRTFPTSTDTQYF,TGTGCCACCAGTGATTTCCGGACTTTCCCCACCAGCACAGATACGCAGTATTTT
TRBJ1-6,.,.,TRBV7-9,19,CASSQRGNGGSPYNSPLHF,TGTGCCAGCAGCCAAAGGGGTAACGGTGGGAGCCCCTATAATTCACCCCTCCACTTT
TRBJ2-7,.,few,TRBV19,12,CASSHRAHEQYF,TGTGCCAGTAGTCACAGGGCCCACGAGCAGTACTTC
TRBJ2-7,.,.,TRBV30,12,CAWSPTGHEQYF,TGTGCCTGGAGTCCCACAGGGCACGAGCAGTACTTC
TRBJ1-2,TRBD1,.,TRBV5-6,15,CASSGGQAGIYGYTF,TGTGCCAGCAGCGGGGGACAGGCGGGGATTTATGGCTACACCTTC
TRBJ2-7,.,.,TRBV5-1,12,CASRTEAYEQYF,TGCGCCAGCAGAACCGAAGCCTACGAGCAGTACTTC
TRBJ1-2,.,few,TRBV7-2,14,CASSLEITGYGYTF,TGTGCCAGCAGCTTAGAGATAACAGGGTATGGCTACACCTTC
TRBJ2-2,.,.,TRBV5-6,15,CASSSGAGAYGELFF,TGTGCCAGCAGCTCAGGGGCAGGGGCGTACGGGGAGCTGTTTTTT
TRBJ2-7,TRBD2,.,TRBV9,14,CASREGGPSYEQYF,TGTGCCAGCCGGGAGGGGGGACCTTCCTACGAGCAGTACTTC
TRBJ1-6,.,.,TRBV6-5,16,CASSFGSGGAGSPLHF,TGTGCCAGCAGTTTCGGGTCGGGGGGCGCAGGTTCACCCCTCCACTTT
TRBJ2-2,.,once,TRBV7-9,16,CASSLDLAPNTGELFF,TGTGCCAGCAGCCTTGACCTAGCCCCGAACACCGGGGAGCTGTTTTTT
TRBJ1-1,TRBD1,.,TRBV6-5,13,CASTRGRGTEAFF,TGTGCCAGCACCAGGGGGCGCGGTACTGAAGCTTTCTTT
TRBJ2-7,.,once,TRBV5-4,13,CASSLQGAYEQYF,TGTGCCAGCAGCCTACAGGGAGCCTACGAGCAGTACTTC
TRBJ1-5,.,.,TRBV12-5,13,CASGPSRTDVQHF,TGTGCTAGTGGTCCCTCACGGACTGATGTGCAGCATTTT
TRBJ2-1,.,.,TRBV5-6,13,CASSPPSGNEQFF,TGTGCCAGCAGCCCCCCGAGTGGGAATGAGCAGTTCTTC
TRBJ2-5,.,.,TRBV30,12,CAWSLWGETQYF,TGTGCCTGGAGCCTTTGGGGAGAGACCCAGTACTTC
TRBJ2-4,TRBD1,.,TRBV29-1,13,CSVLRTGENIQYF,TGCAGCGTTTTACGGACAGGGGAGAACATTCAGTACTTC
TRBJ1-6,TRBD1,.,TRBV5-1,16,CASSETGTDSNSPLHF,TGCGCCAGCAGCGAAACCGGGACAGATTCTAATTCACCCCTCCACTTT
TRBJ2-3,.,.,TRBV29-1,10,CSVDADTQYF,TGCAGCGTTGACGCAGATACGCAGTATTTT
TRBJ1-5,.,.,TRBV6-5,12,CATKDSNQPQHF,TGTGCCACCAAGGATAGCAATCAGCCCCAGCATTTT
TRBJ2-6,.,.,TRBV7-3,16,CASSLDSSSGANVLTF,TGTGCCAGCAGCTTAGACAGCAGCTCTGGGGCCAACGTCCTGACTTTC
TRBJ2-7,.,.,TRBV21-1,14,CASSKKEQANEQYF,TGTGCCAGCAGCAAAAAAGAACAGGCAAACGAGCAGTACTTC
TRBJ1-1,.,.,TRBV10-3,12,CAIAPGVTEAFF,TGTGCCATCGCCCCCGGAGTCACTGAAGCTTTCTTT
TRBJ2-7,.,.,TRBV6-5,13,CASSSSGPYEQYF,TGTGCCAGCAGTTCGAGCGGGCCCTACGAGCAGTACTTC
TRBJ2-7,.,.,TRBV6-4,17,CASRDSGYRTWTYEQYF,TGTGCCAGCAGGGACAGTGGATACCGTACCTGGACCTACGAGCAGTACTTC
TRBJ2-5,.,.,TRBV7-2,16,CASSRGPGQGQETQYF,TGTGCCAGCAGCCGGGGACCGGGACAAGGACAAGAGACCCAGTACTTC
TRBJ2-1,.,.,TRBV7-8,15,CASSLENSLYNEQFF,TGTGCCAGCAGCTTAGAAAACAGTCTCTACAATGAGCAGTTCTTC
TRBJ1-2,.,.,TRBV21-1,16,CASDIGTGRSNYGYTF,TGTGCCAGCGACATCGGGACAGGTCGTTCTAACTATGGCTACACCTTC
TRBJ1-5,TRBD1,.,TRBV7-2,14,CASSSTGGFQPQHF,TGTGCCAGCAGCTCGACAGGGGGGTTTCAGCCCCAGCATTTT
TRBJ1-1,.,.,TRBV7-6,15,CASSLYEGIDTEAFF,TGTGCCAGCAGCTTATATGAGGGTATAGACACTGAAGCTTTCTTT
TRBJ1-2,TRBD1,.,TRBV25-1,14,CASSAGQGHYGYTF,TGTGCCAGCAGTGCGGGACAGGGCCACTATGGCTACACCTTC
TRBJ2-6,TRBD1,.,TRBV7-9,19,CASGQGTGDFSSGANVLTF,TGTGCCAGCGGACAGGGGACAGGGGACTTTAGCTCTGGGGCCAACGTCCTGACTTTC
TRBJ1-1,TRBD1,.,TRBV7-2,14,CASSATDRGGEAFF,TGTGCCAGCAGCGCTACCGACAGGGGAGGTGAAGCTTTCTTT
TRBJ2-1,.,few,TRBV6-1,12,CASSERGNEQFF,TGTGCCAGCAGTGAGAGGGGAAATGAGCAGTTCTTC
TRBJ2-2,.,few,TRBV10-3,14,CAISEDGNTGELFF,TGTGCCATCAGTGAGGACGGGAACACCGGGGAGCTGTTTTTT
TRBJ2-7,TRBD1,once,TRBV7-2,15,CASSLEAGGSYEQYF,TGTGCCAGCAGCTTAGAGGCAGGGGGCTCCTACGAGCAGTACTTC
TRBJ2-1,.,.,TRBV9,15,CASSVGLALYNEQFF,TGTGCCAGCAGCGTAGGGCTAGCCCTTTACAATGAGCAGTTCTTC
TRBJ2-7,TRBD1,once,TRBV5-1,15,CASSFGQGRTYEQYF,TGCGCCAGCAGCTTTGGACAGGGGCGAACCTACGAGCAGTACTTC
TRBJ1-6,.,.,TRBV19,15,CASTTSGDYNSPLHF,TGTGCCAGTACCACCTCAGGCGACTATAATTCACCCCTCCACTTT
TRBJ2-3,TRBD1,.,TRBV5-1,14,CASTGTGLTDTQYF,TGCGCCAGTACCGGGACAGGGTTAACAGATACGCAGTATTTT
TRBJ2-3,TRBD2,.,TRBV3-1/TRBV3-2,16,CASSRSSSGGANTQYF,TGTGCCAGCAGCCGCAGTTCTAGCGGGGGGGCGAATACGCAGTATTTT
TRBJ2-7,TRBD1,.,TRBV5-1,16,CASSSGQGFQPYEQYF,TGCGCCAGCAGCTCGGGACAGGGGTTTCAACCCTACGAGCAGTACTTC
TRBJ2-1,.,.,TRBV27,15,CASSSGYGSYNEQFF,TGTGCCAGCAGTTCTGGATACGGGTCCTACAATGAGCAGTTCTTC